This T cell receptor beta chain was identified during a study of vaccination and CD4 T cells after COVID-19 (dated 2022 in TCRdb). The study in broad terms: Convalescent patients had a positive SARS-CoV-2 result on nasal swab PCR, and of these patients, some ten had mild disease and one had severe disease. The convalescent cohort comprised six males and four females, including two Hispanic individuals, seven Caucasians, two Asians and one multiracial person. The spike-specific CD4+ TCR repertoire was compared before and after mRNA vaccination in fewer than eleven COVID-19 convalescent patients and a few infection-naive healthy vaccine recipients. Overlapping spike peptide pools from SARS-CoV-2 and from the common cold coronaviruses HCoV-NL63, HCoV-OC43 and HCoV-229E were used as culture stimuli. In control cultures, a CEFX viral epitope pool was used as positive control, an HIV-1 Nef peptide pool was used as negative control, or no peptide was added. The time from the second vaccine dose to post-vaccine blood sampling had a median of roughly 79 days and ranged from about 14 to 241 days. Two doses of either the Pfizer-BioNTech BNT162b2 vaccine (n=8) or the Moderna mRNA-1273 vaccine (n=2) were administered to participants. Post-COVID blood samples from convalescent patients were collected a median of roughly 100 days after diagnosis, with a range of 35 to 161 days. Summary of the overall study and its limitations: Nearly all vaccine-specific clones in convalescent patients (304 of 307) were mono-reactive for SARS-CoV-2 spike rather than cross-reactive with common cold coronaviruses. Only a relatively small number of convalescent patients were included in the study, and early timepoints following natural infection were not analyzed. Among convalescent patients, a median roughly 90% of the SARS-CoV-2-reactive clones seen after vaccination appeared only after vaccination, which suggests priming specific to the vaccine. The median count of SARS-CoV-2-reactive clonotypes went up from 20 to 25 after infection to 35 to 40 after vaccination, although the change was not significant.

V gives up 3 bases and J gives up 1 base, and the segment between their germline ends measures 6 bases. The CDR3, from cysteine to phenylalanine, totals 14 residues. The read is trimmed to its CDR3 DNA, 42 bases read in frame from base 1. The library was produced with PCR. At the Johns Hopkins FTIC core, DNA from the cultured CD4+ T cells underwent TCR sequencing with the Oncomine TCR Beta short-read assay. The QIAamp micro DNA kit was used to extract genomic DNA from the cultured CD4+ T cells. Oncomine TCR Beta libraries made from cultured CD4+ T cells were pooled using unique dual indexes and sequenced on an Illumina iSeq 100. Per the original workflow: Non-productive sequences were removed, and CDR3s not starting with C, not ending with F or W, or shorter than 7 amino acids were discarded. The MANAFEST web application identified antigen-specific clonotypes by comparing peptide-stimulated wells against reference wells and other culture wells. Positive clones required FDR below 0.05, an odds ratio above 5, and productive frequency above 0.1% in at least two of three replicate wells. A clonotype was classed as cross-reactive if the clonotype showed significant expansion both in SARS-CoV-2 spike wells and in at least one common cold coronavirus spike condition. Similarity between CDR3 sequences was evaluated in R version 3.6.1 using Levenshtein distances (stringdist) and unrooted phylogenetic trees (ape). TCRdb trimmed public reads at Q25 via fastp, called clones via MiXCR and kept in-frame beta chains. A single entry per CDR3 protein holds the most common genes and DNA from its merged rows. The V and J calls reflect TCRdb's pipeline rather than the authors' work. This sample comprises 15,000 to 19,000 distinct CDR3 sequences, 35% to 50% of them detected only once. The ten biggest clones cover around 6% of the sample.

Notes on this clonotype: What antigen it recognizes has not been identified. No much larger clonotype is one base removed from it; base qualities were not supplied.

In the paper's terms, the treatment or condition label means: roughly nine-day PBMC culture with coronavirus spike peptide pools or control peptides (ViraFEST assay). To expand antigen-specific T cells with peptide pools and then pick out the expanded clonotypes through TCR sequencing, the study relied on the ViraFEST assay. The convalescent patients' positive SARS-CoV-2 PCR tests were from March to December 2020, which was before the Alpha, Beta and Delta variants emerged in the United States. Each well held around 1.9 million PBMCs cultured with roughly 10 ug/ml peptide pools in IMDM containing 5% human AB serum and 7.5 to 10 IU/ml IL-2. Half of the culture medium was replaced with fresh IL-2-containing medium on days 3 and 7. After around 10 days of culture, CD4+ T cells were isolated by negative selection using the EasySep CD4+ T cell isolation kit. Ficoll-Paque Plus gradient centrifugation was used to isolate PBMCs from whole blood, and the isolated PBMCs were then either used fresh or cryopreserved at -140C. Each culture condition was generally run in triplicate wells.

This sequence originates from a human donor who had recovered from COVID-19. The starting material was CD4+ T cells from blood, cultured in vitro, obtained before SARS-CoV-2 vaccination. The rearranged chain carries TRBV12-3 or TRBV12-4 and TRBJ2-2; TRBD1 is perhaps the D gene, given 6 matching bases. In nucleotides, the sequence is TGTGCCAGCAGTTTGGGACAGAACACCGGGGAGCTGTTTTTT. Translated, this is CASSLGQNTGELFF.